The 15 T cell receptor beta chains presented below share a single source sample, sequenced in a study of regulatory T cells in long-lasting Graves disease. Time point described: persistent/refractory GD, antithyroid drugs over 5 years with positive TRAb. The authors made the TCR library using RNA they extracted from PBMCs. Arm-PCR of CDR3 regions and iRepertoire HTBI primers were the basis on which TCR beta libraries were built. In TCRdb, the multiplex PCR reads were re-called with MiXCR into one record per CDR3 protein. The sample lists 350,000 to 500,000 distinct CDR3 sequences; roughly 21% were seen once. Here the sequenced sample was peripheral blood mononuclear cells (PBMCs), taken when the disease was refractory, from a patient treated with antithyroid drugs. These receptors all come from a female donor with Graves disease.

This clonotype was counted ten times or more. This chain uses TRBV5-8 with TRBJ1-2; possible D gene TRBD1, 5 bases. The V end lost 2 bases, the J end lost 0 bases, and 14 bases lay between the germline ends. Germline lookup yields CDR1 SGHTS and CDR2 YDEGEE. This CDR3 region has 16 residues. The CDR3 protein is CASSFRDSKPNYGYTF. The CDR3 DNA reads TGTGCCAGCAGCTTTCGGGACTCCAAGCCTAACTATGGCTACACCTTC.

The J gene is TRBJ2-3, the V gene TRBV28, with a tentative D call TRBD2 (6 bases). The CDR3 has 15 amino acids. Germline assignment: CDR1 MDHEN and CDR2 SYDVKM. Trimming removed 6 bases from V and 3 bases from J, with 16 bases in between. The CDR3 DNA reads as TGTGCCAGCAGCGACCCTAGTGGGGGGACAGATACGCAGTATTTT. This encodes CASSDPSGGTDTQYF.

The table lists this clonotype with many counts. The chain combines TRBV20-1 with TRBJ1-2; D remains unclear. Germline V gene sequence: CDR1 DFQATT, CDR2 SNEGSKA (reference sequence). The CDR3 runs to 15 residues. V was trimmed by 1 base and J by 8 bases, leaving 20 bases between them. CDR3 DNA sequence: TGCAGTGCTAGAGCGGGGTCCAAAGGCCTCGGGGGCTACACCTTC. Translating it yields CSARAGSKGLGGYTF.

This clonotype was observed many times. The chain has TRBV7-9 and TRBJ2-2; no clear D gene. Germline loops: CDR1 SEHNR, CDR2 FQNEAQ (reference sequence). The CDR3 sequence is 12 residues long. V was cut by 8 bases and J by 0 bases, with 4 bases left in between. CDR3 nucleotide sequence: TGTGCCAGCGGGGCGAACACCGGGGAGCTGTTTTTT. Translating gives CASGANTGELFF.

This clonotype was recorded a few times. The chain couples TRBV5-1 to TRBJ1-1, with D perhaps matching TRBD1 (5 bases). Trimming took off 8 bases at V and 6 bases at J, with 20 bases between the two ends. CDR1 is SGHRS, CDR2 YFSETQ, per germline. The CDR3 has 14 residues. The CDR3 nucleotides are TGCGCCAGTGGCCCAGGCAGGGAGTTGCCTGAAGCTTTCTTT. It is translated as CASGPGRELPEAFF.

The chain employs TRBV7-6 and TRBJ2-1; 10 bases agree with TRBD2. Germline CDR1 reads SGHVS; CDR2 reads FNYEAQ. J gave up 6 bases and V 2 bases, and 10 bases lay outside the gene matches. There are 17 residues in the CDR3. CDR3 nucleotide sequence: TGTGCCAGCAGCTTAACAGCTAGCGGGAGTTTGGGCAATGAGCAGTTCTTC. Its protein is CASSLTASGSLGNEQFF.

The chain links TRBV20-1 to TRBJ2-7; TRBD2 might be the D (5 bases). The CDR3 has 13 amino acids. Per germline, CDR1 DFQATT and CDR2 SNEGSKA (reference sequence). V shed 5 bases and J shed 0 bases, with 11 bases lying between them. The DNA for the CDR3 is TGCAGTGCTGGGTCCCGGGGCTCCTACGAGCAGTACTTC. Amino acid sequence: CSAGSRGSYEQYF.

Comments on this clonotype: Germline and junction disagree at one end, which may indicate a read error. This sequence joins TRBV27 and TRBJ1-1; 7 bases line up with TRBD1. Germline V CDR1 and CDR2: MNHEY, SMNVEV (reference sequence). This CDR3 spans 15 amino acids. The CDR3 nucleotides read TGTGCCAGCAGTTCAGGGACAGCAATGAACACTGAAGCTTCCTTT. Amino acids: CASSSGTAMNTEASF.

This clonotype was seen at least ten times. V gene TRBV19 combines with J gene TRBJ2-5; TRBD1 might be the D (6 bases). CDR1 is LNHDA and CDR2 is SQIVND in the germline V gene (reference sequence). This CDR3 comprises 14 residues. Trimming took 6 bases from V and 10 from J, leaving 21 bases between them. The CDR3 nucleotides read TGTGCCAGTAGCCTACCAGGGGCCACAGGGAGCCAGTACTTC. Translated, it gives CASSLPGATGSQYF.

DNA for the CDR3: TGTGCCAGCAGTTTAAGTGGAGGGGGCGAAGGCTACACCTTC. It specifies CASSLSGGGEGYTF. V is TRBV28 and J is TRBJ1-2; 7 bases are shared with TRBD1. Germline CDR1 MDHEN, CDR2 SYDVKM. With V trimmed by 2 bases and J by 8 bases, 8 bases remained unmatched. The CDR3 length is 14 residues.

This clonotype has a handful of counts. The V gene is TRBV27, the J gene TRBJ2-7; D might be TRBD2 (6 bases). The CDR3 contains 14 residues. Germline assignment: CDR1 MNHEY and CDR2 SMNVEV (reference sequence). With 5 bases removed from V and 7 bases from J, the gap between germline ends came to 18 bases. In nucleotides, the CDR3 is TGTGCCAGCAGTACACGACGGGTCCGGGAGGAGCAGTACTTC. Protein product: CASSTRRVREEQYF.

Many counts were recorded for this clonotype. The CDR3 region is CASSLAESTNEKLFF. CDR3 coding DNA: TGTGCCAGCAGTTTAGCGGAGTCCACTAATGAAAAACTGTTTTTT. The V and J genes are TRBV28 and TRBJ1-4; D is uncertain. The CDR3 extends over 15 amino acids. CDR1 and CDR2 (germline): MDHEN, SYDVKM. Trimming cost V 2 bases and J 2 bases, with 9 bases left between them.

The chain combines TRBV9 with TRBJ2-7, with D perhaps being TRBD1 or TRBD2 (5 bases each). The CDR3 consists of 15 residues. V shed 4 bases and J shed 5 bases, with 19 bases lying between them. Germline V lookup: CDR1 SGDLS, CDR2 YYNGEE. The CDR3 bases are TGTGCCAGCAGCCGTCGTATAGAAGGGGACCACGAGCAGTACTTC. Translation: CASSRRIEGDHEQYF.

This chain links TRBV6-1 with TRBJ2-5; D may correspond to TRBD1 or TRBD2 (5 bases each). V was clipped by 6 bases and J by 7 bases, with 27 bases between them. There are 17 residues in the CDR3. CDR1 and CDR2 from the germline V gene are MNHNS and SASEGT. The CDR3 coding sequence is TGTGCCAGCAGCCCCCACATAGGGGACCACGATGGGGGGACCCAGTACTTC. Its protein product is CASSPHIGDHDGGTQYF.

This clonotype turned up a few times. This chain links TRBV7-2 with TRBJ2-7; D unresolved. Germline V gene data show CDR1 as SGHTA and CDR2 as FQGNSA. The CDR3 consists of 13 residues. Trimming removed 0 bases from V and 3 bases from J, with 6 bases in between. The CDR3 is CASSLAGYYEQYF. CDR3 sequence (DNA): TGTGCCAGCAGCTTAGCAGGTTACTACGAGCAGTACTTC.